Listed here are 12 T cell receptor beta chains from one sample, sequenced in a study of read filtering for tumor transcriptome and immune sequencing. From roughly 400 ng of RNA, a library with molecular barcoded alpha/delta and beta/gamma adaptors was made. TCRdb used MiXCR to reprocess the reads, holding one entry per CDR3 protein. In the table there are roughly 93,000 distinct CDR3 sequences, roughly 21% of which are singletons. The sequenced material came from a population of CD138-negative cells sorted from bone marrow. The receptor set was obtained from a donor at least 40 years old with multiple myeloma.

There are many counts of this clonotype. The chain employs TRBV9 and TRBJ1-1, with 8 bases aligning to TRBD1. The V and J ends lost 4 bases and 6 bases, in that order; junction bases with no gene match: 5. Germline-derived CDR1 and CDR2 are SGDLS and YYNGEE. The CDR3 runs 13 residues. The chain's CDR3 is CASSRDRGAEAFF. CDR3 DNA: TGTGCCAGCAGCCGAGACAGGGGCGCTGAAGCTTTCTTT.

The chain combines TRBV7-2 with TRBJ1-3; no firm D call. CDR1 is SGHTA and CDR2 is FQGNSA in the germline V gene. The CDR3 runs to 13 residues. V lost 0 bases and J lost 8, with 8 bases in between. The CDR3 loop is CASSLASSYTIYF. CDR3 in DNA: TGTGCCAGCAGCTTAGCATCCAGCTACACCATATATTTT.

This clonotype was seen ten or more times. The chain has TRBV24-1 and TRBJ2-1, with D perhaps TRBD1 (6 bases). V dropped 6 bases and J dropped 8 bases, with 13 bases sitting between them. Germline V CDR1 and CDR2: KGHDR, SFDVKD. This CDR3 contains 13 residues. The CDR3 DNA reads TGTGCCACCAGTCCGACAGGCCTGCATGAGCAGTTCTTC. Translating gives CATSPTGLHEQFF.

This chain links TRBV7-9 with TRBJ1-1; D possibly corresponds to TRBD1 (6 bases). Trimming removed 1 base from V and 1 base from J, with 10 bases in between. The CDR3 extends over 15 amino acids. Germline loops: CDR1 SEHNR, CDR2 FQNEAQ (reference sequence). The CDR3 DNA reads TGTGCCAGCAGCTTAGGTGGACAGTCGAACACTGAAGCTTTCTTT. Translated, it gives CASSLGGQSNTEAFF. Together with reference TRBV7-9 and TRBJ1-1, the CDR3 gives the full variable domain: DTGVSQNPRHKITKRGQNVTFRCDPISEHNRLYWYRQTLGQGPEFLTYFQNEAQLEKSRLLSDRFSAERPKGSFSTLEIQRTEQGDSAMYLCASSLGGQSNTEAFFGQGTRLTVV.

This clonotype was seen at least ten times. The chain joins TRBV20-1 to TRBJ1-1; D not resolved. The germline CDR1 and CDR2 sequences are DFQATT and SNEGSKA (reference sequence). V dropped 1 base and J dropped 5 bases, with 5 bases sitting between them. The CDR3 loop spans 11 amino acids. CDR3 coding DNA: TGCAGTGCTAGAGTTCGTACTGAAGCTTTCTTT. This translates into CSARVRTEAFF.

Only a few counts were recorded for this clonotype. V is TRBV4-2 and J is TRBJ2-1, with D possibly being TRBD2 (5 bases). The length of the CDR3 is 15 residues. The V gene lost 3 bases and the J gene lost 10 bases, with 19 bases spanning the gap. Germline V gene data show CDR1 as LGHNA and CDR2 as YNFKEQ. CDR3 sequence reads: CASSQDVLVSEEQFF. In DNA form, the CDR3 reads TGTGCCAGCAGCCAGGATGTACTAGTTTCGGAGGAGCAGTTCTTC.

This clonotype was seen at least ten times. The chain employs TRBV7-9 and TRBJ2-3, with 9 bases lining up with TRBD1. The V segment lost 5 bases and the J segment 0 bases; nucleotides outside the gene matches: 3. The CDR3 spans 15 residues. The germline V gene has CDR1 SEHNR and CDR2 FQNEAQ (reference sequence). The CDR3 region is CASSPGQGSTDTQYF. The CDR3 coding sequence is TGTGCCAGCAGCCCCGGACAGGGGAGCACAGATACGCAGTATTTT.

This chain links TRBV29-1 with TRBJ2-3, with no clear D. The CDR3 has 14 residues. Germline assignment: CDR1 SQVTM and CDR2 ANQGSEA. V shed 1 base and J shed 2 bases, with 10 bases lying between them. CDR3: CSVEAQESTDTQYF. Written as DNA, the CDR3 is TGCAGCGTTGAAGCTCAGGAATCCACAGATACGCAGTATTTT.

This clonotype has ten or more counts. This chain connects TRBV18 to TRBJ2-1; D is possibly TRBD2 (5 bases). This CDR3 has 16 amino acids. V lost 4 bases and J 5 bases, leaving 18 bases between the germline ends. CDR1 and CDR2 from the germline V gene are KGHSH and LQKENI. The CDR3 protein is CASSLNRQRFDNEQFF. The CDR3 bases are TGTGCCAGCTCACTTAACCGCCAGCGGTTCGACAATGAGCAGTTCTTC.

Of note for this clonotype: This clone may be a read error of a much larger clone one base away. No conserved phenylalanine or tryptophan ends this CDR3, so it is likely a read error. The genes are TRBV29-1 and TRBJ2-2, with D possibly TRBD1 on 6 matching bases. The V gene lost 7 bases and the J gene lost 5 bases, with 17 bases spanning the gap. CDR3 size: 14 residues. Looked up from germline, CDR1 is SQVTM and CDR2 is ANQGSEA. The CDR3 sequence: CSAIQGMMTGELFL. The CDR3 nucleotides are TGCAGCGCCATACAGGGTATGATGACCGGGGAGCTGTTTCTT.

This clonotype was seen ten or more times. V and J are TRBV5-1 and TRBJ2-7, with TRBD2 identical over 9 bases. Germline V gives CDR1 SGHRS, CDR2 YFSETQ. V gave up 1 base and J gave up 4 bases; unmatched junction bases: 9. This CDR3 has 16 residues. This CDR3 reads CASSLWNSGGGYEQYF. The CDR3 region has the DNA TGCGCCAGCAGCTTGTGGAATAGCGGGGGAGGTTACGAGCAGTACTTC.

This chain uses TRBV18 with TRBJ1-3; D is uncertain. This CDR3 comprises 15 residues. Germline-derived CDR1 and CDR2 are KGHSH and LQKENI. V was clipped by 2 bases and J by 0 bases, with 8 bases between them. DNA of the CDR3: TGTGCCAGCTCACCAAGACGGAGCTCTGGAAACACCATATATTTT. It yields the protein CASSPRRSSGNTIYF.